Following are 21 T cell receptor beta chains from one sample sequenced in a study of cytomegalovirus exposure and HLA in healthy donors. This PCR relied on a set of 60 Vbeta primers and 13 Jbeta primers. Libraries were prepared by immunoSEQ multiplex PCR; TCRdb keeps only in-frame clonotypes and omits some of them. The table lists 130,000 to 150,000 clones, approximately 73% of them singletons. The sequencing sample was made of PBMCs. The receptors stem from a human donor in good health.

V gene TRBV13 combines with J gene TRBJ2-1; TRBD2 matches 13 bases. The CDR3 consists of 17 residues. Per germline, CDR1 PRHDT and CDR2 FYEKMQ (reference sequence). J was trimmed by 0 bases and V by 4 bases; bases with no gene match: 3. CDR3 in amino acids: CASSSWTSGSSYNEQFF. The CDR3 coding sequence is TGTGCCAGCAGCTCCTGGACTAGCGGGAGCTCCTACAATGAGCAGTTCTTC.

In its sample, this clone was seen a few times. The chain's CDR3 is CASSPVVGQGWAEAFF. For the CDR3, the DNA is TGCGCCAGCAGCCCCGTCGTGGGCCAGGGGTGGGCTGAAGCTTTCTTT. The V gene is TRBV4-1, the J gene TRBJ1-1; a possible D gene is TRBD1 (6 bases). CDR1 is MGHRA and CDR2 is YSYEKL in the germline V gene. The CDR3 contains 16 residues. Trimming stripped 4 bases from V and 6 bases from J, with 21 bases between.

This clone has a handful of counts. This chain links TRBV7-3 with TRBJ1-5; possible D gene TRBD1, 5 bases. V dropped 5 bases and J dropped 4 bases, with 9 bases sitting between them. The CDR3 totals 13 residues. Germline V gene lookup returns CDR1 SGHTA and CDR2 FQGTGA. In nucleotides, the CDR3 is TGTGCCAGCAGCACCGACAGAAATCAGCCCCAGCATTTT. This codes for CASSTDRNQPQHF.

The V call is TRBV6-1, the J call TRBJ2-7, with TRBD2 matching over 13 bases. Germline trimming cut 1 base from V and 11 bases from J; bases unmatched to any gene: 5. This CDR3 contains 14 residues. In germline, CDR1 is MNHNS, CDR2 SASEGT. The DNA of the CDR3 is TGTGCCAGCAGTGAAGGACTAGCGGGAGGTGAGGAGTACTTC. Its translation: CASSEGLAGGEEYF.

The CDR3 DNA is TGTGCCAGCAGCGGCCGGGACAGACACGGGGAGCTGTTTTTT. Its translation: CASSGRDRHGELFF. V and J are TRBV5-4 and TRBJ2-2; 7 bases line up with TRBD1. This CDR3 has 14 amino acids. Trimming at V came to 4 bases and at J to 7 bases, leaving 7 bases not matched to a gene. The germline CDR1 and CDR2 sequences are SGHNT and YYREEE (reference sequence).

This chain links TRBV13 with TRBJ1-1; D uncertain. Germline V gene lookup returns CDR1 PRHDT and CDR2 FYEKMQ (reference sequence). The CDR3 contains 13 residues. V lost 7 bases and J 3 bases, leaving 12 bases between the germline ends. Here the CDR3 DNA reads TGTGCCAGCACCGCCGAGGGCGACACTGAAGCTTTCTTT. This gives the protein CASTAEGDTEAFF.

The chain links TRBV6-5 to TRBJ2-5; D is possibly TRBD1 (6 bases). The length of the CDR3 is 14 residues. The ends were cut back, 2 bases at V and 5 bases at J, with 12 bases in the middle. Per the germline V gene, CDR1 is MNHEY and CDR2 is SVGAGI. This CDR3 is CASSYGGRGETQYF. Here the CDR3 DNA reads TGTGCCAGCAGTTACGGGGGCCGTGGCGAGACCCAGTACTTC.

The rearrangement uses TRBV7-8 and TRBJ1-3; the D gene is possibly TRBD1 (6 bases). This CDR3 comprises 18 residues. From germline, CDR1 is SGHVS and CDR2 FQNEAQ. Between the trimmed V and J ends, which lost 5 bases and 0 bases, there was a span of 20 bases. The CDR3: CASSQFGGRKNSGNTIYF. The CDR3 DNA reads TGTGCCAGCAGCCAGTTCGGGGGGCGCAAAAACTCTGGAAACACCATATATTTT.

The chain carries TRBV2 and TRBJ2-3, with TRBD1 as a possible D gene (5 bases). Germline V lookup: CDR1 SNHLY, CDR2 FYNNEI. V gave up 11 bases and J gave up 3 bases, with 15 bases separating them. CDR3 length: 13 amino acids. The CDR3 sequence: CARRRGETDTQYF. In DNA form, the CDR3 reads TGTGCCCGACGAAGGGGCGAGACAGATACGCAGTATTTT.

CDR3 DNA sequence: TGTGCCACCAGCAGGGGACAGGTGTCCGAGCAGTACTTC. Protein: CATSRGQVSEQYF. This sequence joins TRBV15 and TRBJ2-7; TRBD1 aligns across 8 bases. Unmatched junction bases numbered 4, after V lost 3 bases and J lost 6 bases. The CDR3 loop spans 13 amino acids. Germline V gene data show CDR1 as LNHNV and CDR2 as YYDKDF (reference sequence).

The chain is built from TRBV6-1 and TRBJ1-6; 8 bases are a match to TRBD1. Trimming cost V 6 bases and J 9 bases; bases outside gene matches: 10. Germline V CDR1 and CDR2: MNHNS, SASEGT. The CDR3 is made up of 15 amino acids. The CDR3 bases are TGTGCCAGCAGCCCCACTCAGGGGGCCGGTTCACCCCTCCACTTT. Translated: CASSPTQGAGSPLHF.

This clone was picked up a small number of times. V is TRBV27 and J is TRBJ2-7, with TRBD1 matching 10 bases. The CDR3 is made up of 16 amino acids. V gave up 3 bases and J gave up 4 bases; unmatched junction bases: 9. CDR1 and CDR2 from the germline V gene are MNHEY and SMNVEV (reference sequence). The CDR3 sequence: CASSFISTGGRYEQYF. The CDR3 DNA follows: TGTGCCAGCAGTTTTATTTCGACAGGGGGCCGGTACGAGCAGTACTTC.

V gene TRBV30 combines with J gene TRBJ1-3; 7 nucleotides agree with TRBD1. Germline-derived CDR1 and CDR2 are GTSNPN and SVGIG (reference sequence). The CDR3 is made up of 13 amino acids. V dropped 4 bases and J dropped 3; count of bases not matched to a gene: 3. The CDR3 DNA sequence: TGTGCCTGGATGCAGGGGGGTGGAAACACCATATATTTT. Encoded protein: CAWMQGGGNTIYF.

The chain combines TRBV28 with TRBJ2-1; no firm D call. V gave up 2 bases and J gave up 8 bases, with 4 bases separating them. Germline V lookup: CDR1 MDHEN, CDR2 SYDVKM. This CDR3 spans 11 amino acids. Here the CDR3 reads CASSLSDEQFF. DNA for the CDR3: TGTGCCAGCAGTTTAAGCGATGAGCAGTTCTTC.

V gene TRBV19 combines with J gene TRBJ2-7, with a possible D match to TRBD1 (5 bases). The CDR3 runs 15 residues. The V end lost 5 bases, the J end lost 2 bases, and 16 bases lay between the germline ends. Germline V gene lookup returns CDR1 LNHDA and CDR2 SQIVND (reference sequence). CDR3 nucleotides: TGTGCCAGTAGTTTAGGGGCAGAAGGGGCCTACGAGCAGTACTTC. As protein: CASSLGAEGAYEQYF.

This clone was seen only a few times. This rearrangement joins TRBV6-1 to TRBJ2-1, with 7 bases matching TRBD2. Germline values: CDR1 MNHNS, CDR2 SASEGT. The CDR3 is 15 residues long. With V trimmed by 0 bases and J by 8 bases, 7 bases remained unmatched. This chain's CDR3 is CASSEALGLVDEQFF. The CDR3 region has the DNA TGTGCCAGCAGTGAAGCCCTCGGACTAGTCGATGAGCAGTTCTTC.

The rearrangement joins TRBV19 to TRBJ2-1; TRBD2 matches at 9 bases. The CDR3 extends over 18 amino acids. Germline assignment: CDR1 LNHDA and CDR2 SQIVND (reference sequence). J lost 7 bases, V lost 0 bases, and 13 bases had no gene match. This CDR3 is CASSIESLGRGGRNEQFF. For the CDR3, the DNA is TGTGCCAGTAGTATAGAAAGTTTGGGGCGGGGGGGCCGGAATGAGCAGTTCTTC. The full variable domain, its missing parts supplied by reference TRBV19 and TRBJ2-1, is DGGITQSPKYLFRKEGQNVTLSCEQNLNHDAMYWYRQDPGQGLRLIYYSQIVNDFQKGDIAEGYSVSREKKESFPLTVTSAQKNPTAFYLCASSIESLGRGGRNEQFFGPGTRLTVL.

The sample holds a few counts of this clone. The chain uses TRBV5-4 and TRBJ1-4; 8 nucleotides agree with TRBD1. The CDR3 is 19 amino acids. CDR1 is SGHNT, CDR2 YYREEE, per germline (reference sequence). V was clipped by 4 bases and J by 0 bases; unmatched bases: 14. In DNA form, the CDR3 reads TGTGCCAGCAGCCCAGGGGGCGCCCCGGACTTTGCAACTAATGAAAAACTGTTTTTT. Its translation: CASSPGGAPDFATNEKLFF.

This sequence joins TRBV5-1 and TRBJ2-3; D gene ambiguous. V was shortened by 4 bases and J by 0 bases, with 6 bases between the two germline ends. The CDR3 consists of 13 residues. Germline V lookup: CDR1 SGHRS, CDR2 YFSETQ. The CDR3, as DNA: TGCGCCAGCAGCGACACCAGCACAGATACGCAGTATTTT. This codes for CASSDTSTDTQYF.

CDR3 region: CASSAVPRDRDNEQFF. The CDR3 DNA reads TGCGCCAGCAGCGCCGTACCTCGGGACAGGGACAATGAGCAGTTCTTC. The chain recombines TRBV4-1 with TRBJ2-1; TRBD1 matches 9 bases. The CDR3 loop spans 16 amino acids. Per germline, CDR1 MGHRA and CDR2 YSYEKL. The V gene end was trimmed by 5 bases and the J gene end by 5 bases; junction bases not matched to a gene: 10.

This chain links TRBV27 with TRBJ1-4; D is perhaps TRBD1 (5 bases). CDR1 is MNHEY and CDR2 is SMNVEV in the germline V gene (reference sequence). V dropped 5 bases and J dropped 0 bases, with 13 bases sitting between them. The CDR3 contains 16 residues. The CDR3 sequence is CASSASGRTTNEKLFF. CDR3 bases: TGTGCCAGCAGTGCGTCAGGGAGGACAACTAATGAAAAACTGTTTTTT.